This T cell receptor beta chain appears in the sequencing data of a study of T cell responses to AZD1222 COVID-19 vaccine. Study results and limitations: Two AZD1222 administrations were followed by greater Spike-specific TCR breadth and depth. Baseline serostatus was positive in only six AZD1222 recipients. In a largely white British group with more females than males, clonal diversity was possibly underestimated. There were repertoire samples only from the period after the peak T cell response.

TCRdb's table, derived via immunoSEQ multiplex PCR, lists solely in-frame clones and lacks some. The sample yields approximately 160,000 clones, just under 95% seen once. The V end was cut by 3 bases, the J end by 7 bases, with 10 bases between. The CDR3 extends over 13 amino acids. Germline V gives CDR1 LGHNA, CDR2 YNFKEQ. For this clone: Its specificity is unknown.

The source was peripheral blood, collected on day 0 of AZD1222 vaccination. The clonotype originates from an adult in good health. The chain employs TRBV4-2 and TRBJ1-5; D remains ambiguous. The CDR3 reads CASSQEIGQPQHF. The CDR3 coding sequence is TGTGCCAGCAGCCAGGAGATTGGGCAGCCCCAGCATTTT.